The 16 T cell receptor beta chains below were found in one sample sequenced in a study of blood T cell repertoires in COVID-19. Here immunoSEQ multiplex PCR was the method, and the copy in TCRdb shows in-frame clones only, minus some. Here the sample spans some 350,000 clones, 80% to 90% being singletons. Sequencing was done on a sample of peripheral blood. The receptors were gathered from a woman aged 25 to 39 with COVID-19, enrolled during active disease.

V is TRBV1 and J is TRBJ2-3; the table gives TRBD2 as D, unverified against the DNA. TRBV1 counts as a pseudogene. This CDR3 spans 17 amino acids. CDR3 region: CTSSQKRAGASWDTQYF. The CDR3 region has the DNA TGCACCAGCAGCCAAAAGAGGGCGGGAGCCTCCTGGGATACGCAGTATTTT.

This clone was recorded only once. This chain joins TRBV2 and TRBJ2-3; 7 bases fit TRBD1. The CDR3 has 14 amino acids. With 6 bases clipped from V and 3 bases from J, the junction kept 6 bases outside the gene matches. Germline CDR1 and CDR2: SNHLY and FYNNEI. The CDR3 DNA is TGTGCCAGCAGGGACAGGCGACAGACAGATACGCAGTATTTT. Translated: CASRDRRQTDTQYF.

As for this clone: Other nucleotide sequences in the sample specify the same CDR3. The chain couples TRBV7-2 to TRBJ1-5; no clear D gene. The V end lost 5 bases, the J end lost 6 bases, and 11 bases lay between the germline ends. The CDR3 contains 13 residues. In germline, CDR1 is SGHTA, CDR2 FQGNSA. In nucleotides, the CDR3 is TGTGCCAGCAGCCCTCCCGGAGGTCAGCCCCAGCATTTT. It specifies CASSPPGGQPQHF.

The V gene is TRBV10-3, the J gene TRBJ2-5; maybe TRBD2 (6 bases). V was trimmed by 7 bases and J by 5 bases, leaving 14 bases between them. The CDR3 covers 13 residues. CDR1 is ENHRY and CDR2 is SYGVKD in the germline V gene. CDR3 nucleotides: TGTGCCATCAAAAGAGCGGGTTCGGAGACCCAGTACTTC. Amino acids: CAIKRAGSETQYF.

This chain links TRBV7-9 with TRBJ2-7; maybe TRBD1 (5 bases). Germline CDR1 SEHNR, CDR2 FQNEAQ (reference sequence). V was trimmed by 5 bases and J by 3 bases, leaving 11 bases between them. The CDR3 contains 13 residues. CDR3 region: CASSPDTHYEQYF. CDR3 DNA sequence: TGTGCCAGCAGCCCGGACACGCACTACGAGCAGTACTTC. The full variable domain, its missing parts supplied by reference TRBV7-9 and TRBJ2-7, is DTGVSQNPRHKITKRGQNVTFRCDPISEHNRLYWYRQTLGQGPEFLTYFQNEAQLEKSRLLSDRFSAERPKGSFSTLEIQRTEQGDSAMYLCASSPDTHYEQYFGPGTRLTVT.

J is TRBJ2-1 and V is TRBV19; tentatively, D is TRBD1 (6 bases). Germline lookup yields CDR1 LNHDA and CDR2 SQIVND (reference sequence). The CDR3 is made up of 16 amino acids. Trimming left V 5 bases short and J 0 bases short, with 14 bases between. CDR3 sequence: CASSPTQGFSYNEQFF. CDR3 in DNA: TGTGCCAGTAGTCCGACTCAGGGGTTCTCCTACAATGAGCAGTTCTTC.

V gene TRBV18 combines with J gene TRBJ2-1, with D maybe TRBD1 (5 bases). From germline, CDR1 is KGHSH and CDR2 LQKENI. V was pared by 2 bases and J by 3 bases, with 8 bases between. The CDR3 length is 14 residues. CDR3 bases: TGTGCCAGCTCACCAGGGGCTCTCTACAATGAGCAGTTCTTC. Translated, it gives CASSPGALYNEQFF.

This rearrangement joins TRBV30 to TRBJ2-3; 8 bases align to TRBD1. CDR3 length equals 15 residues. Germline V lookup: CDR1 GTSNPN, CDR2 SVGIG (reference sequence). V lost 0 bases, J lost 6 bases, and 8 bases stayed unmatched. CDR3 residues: CAWSVSITGGDTQYF. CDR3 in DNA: TGTGCCTGGAGTGTATCGATCACAGGGGGGGATACGCAGTATTTT.

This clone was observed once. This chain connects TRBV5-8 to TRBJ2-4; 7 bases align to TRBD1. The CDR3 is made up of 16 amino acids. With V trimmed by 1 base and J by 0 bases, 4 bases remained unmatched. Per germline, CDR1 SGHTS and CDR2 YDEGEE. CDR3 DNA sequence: TGTGCCAGCAGCTTGTTCGGGACAGTAGCCAAAAACATTCAGTACTTC. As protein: CASSLFGTVAKNIQYF.

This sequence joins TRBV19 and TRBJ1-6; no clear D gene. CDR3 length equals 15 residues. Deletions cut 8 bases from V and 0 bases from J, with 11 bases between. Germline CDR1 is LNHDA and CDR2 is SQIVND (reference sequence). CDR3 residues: CASGRPSSYNSPLHF. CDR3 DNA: TGTGCCAGTGGCCGACCTAGCTCCTATAATTCACCCCTCCACTTT.

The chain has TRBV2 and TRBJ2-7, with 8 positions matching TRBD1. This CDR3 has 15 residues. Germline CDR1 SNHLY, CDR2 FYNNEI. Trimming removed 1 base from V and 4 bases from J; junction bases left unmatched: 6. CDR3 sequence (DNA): TGTGCCAGCAGTGAAGAGGCGACAGGGGTATACGAGCAGTACTTC. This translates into CASSEEATGVYEQYF.

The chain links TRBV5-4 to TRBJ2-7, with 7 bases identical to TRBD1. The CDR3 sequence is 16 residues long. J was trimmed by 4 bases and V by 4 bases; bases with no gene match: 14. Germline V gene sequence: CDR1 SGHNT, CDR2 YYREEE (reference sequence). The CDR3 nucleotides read TGTGCCAGCAGCCTGGGATACCGGGACAGAGATTACGAGCAGTACTTC. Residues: CASSLGYRDRDYEQYF.

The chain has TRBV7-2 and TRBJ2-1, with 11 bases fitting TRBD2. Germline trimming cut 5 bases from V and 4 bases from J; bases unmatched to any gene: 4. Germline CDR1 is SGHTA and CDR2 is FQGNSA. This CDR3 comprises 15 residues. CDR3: CASSLSGGVYNEQFF. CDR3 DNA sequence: TGTGCCAGCAGCCTTAGCGGGGGGGTATACAATGAGCAGTTCTTC.

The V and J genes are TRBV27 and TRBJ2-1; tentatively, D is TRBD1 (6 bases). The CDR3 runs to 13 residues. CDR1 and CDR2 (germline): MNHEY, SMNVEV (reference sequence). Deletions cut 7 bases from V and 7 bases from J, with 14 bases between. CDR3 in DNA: TGTGCCAGCAAAATGGGGGCCCTTAATGAGCAGTTCTTC. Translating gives CASKMGALNEQFF.

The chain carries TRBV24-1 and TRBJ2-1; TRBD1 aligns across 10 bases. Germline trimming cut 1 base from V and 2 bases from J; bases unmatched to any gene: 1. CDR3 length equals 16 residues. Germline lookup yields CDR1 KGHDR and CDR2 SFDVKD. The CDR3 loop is CATSDFGQGAYNEQFF. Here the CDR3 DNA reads TGTGCCACCAGTGATTTCGGACAGGGGGCCTACAATGAGCAGTTCTTC.

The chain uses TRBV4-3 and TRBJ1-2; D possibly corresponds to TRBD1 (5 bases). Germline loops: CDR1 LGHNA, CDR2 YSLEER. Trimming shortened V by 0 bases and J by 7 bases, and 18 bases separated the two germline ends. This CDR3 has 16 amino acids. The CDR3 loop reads CASSQERQGGSPGYTF. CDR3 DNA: TGCGCCAGCAGCCAAGAGCGCCAGGGTGGCAGCCCTGGCTACACCTTC.